These T cell receptor beta chains were read from a single sample in a study of early T cells in non-severe SARS-CoV-2 infection. TCRdb called the 5' RACE reads again in MiXCR, with one record for every CDR3 protein. Here the sample spans tens of thousands of distinct CDR3 sequences, under 15% being singletons. The sample was whole blood. The receptors were gathered from an adult who was a healthcare worker with PCR-confirmed SARS-CoV-2 infection or an uninfected control (not recorded which). Both conserved end residues are part of each CDR3. A D gene is named only where the DNA matches it firmly. A row's size may be missing; if present it is once, few, many or a size class.

J gene	D gene	V gene	clone size	CDR3 DNA	CDR3 protein
TRBJ1-2	.	TRBV3-1	.	TGTGCCAGCAGCAACATTCAGAACAGATACTATGGCTACACCTTC	CASSNIQNRYYGYTF
TRBJ1-1	.	TRBV2	few	TGTGCCTGCCGACGGTTGAACACTGAAGCTTTCTTT	CACRRLNTEAFF
TRBJ1-1	.	TRBV29-1	.	TGCAGCGTTGACGTGGGGGGCAGGAAGGGCACTGAAGCTTTCTTT	CSVDVGGRKGTEAFF
TRBJ2-3	.	TRBV30	.	TGTGCCTGGAGGCAATCAGGCAGGGATGCAGATACGCAGTATTTT	CAWRQSGRDADTQYF
TRBJ1-2	.	TRBV29-1	.	TGCAGCGTTGGTTATTCGGGCAACTATGGCTACACCTTC	CSVGYSGNYGYTF
TRBJ1-3	TRBD1	TRBV5-1	.	TGCGCCAGCAGCGCAGTAACAGGGGTTCGCGGAAACACCATATATTTT	CASSAVTGVRGNTIYF
TRBJ1-5	.	TRBV28	.	TGTGCCAGCAGCCCCAGGGGATTCCAGCCCCAGCATTTT	CASSPRGFQPQHF
TRBJ2-5	.	TRBV5-1	many	TGCGCCAGCAGCTTGGATACTACTCAAGAGACCCAGTACTTC	CASSLDTTQETQYF
TRBJ2-2	.	TRBV29-1	.	TGCAGCGTCACGGTGACAAATACGAACACCGGGGAGCTGTTTTTT	CSVTVTNTNTGELFF
TRBJ1-2	.	TRBV6-1	.	TGTGCCAGCAGAGGCAGGGACTATGGCTACACCTTC	CASRGRDYGYTF
TRBJ1-6	.	TRBV12-5	many	TGTGCTAGTGGTTTGGACCACAATTCACCCCTCCACTTT	CASGLDHNSPLHF
TRBJ2-5	TRBD2	TRBV3-1	many	TGTGCCAGCAGCCAAGGGACTAGGCCACAAGAGACCCAGTACTTC	CASSQGTRPQETQYF
TRBJ2-4	TRBD2	TRBV5-6	.	TGTGCCAGCAGCTTAAACATAGCGGGGGCCAAAAACATTCAGTACTTC	CASSLNIAGAKNIQYF
TRBJ2-3	.	TRBV6-1	few	TGTGCCAGCCGCCGGGCGGGGGCGGATACGCAGTATTTT	CASRRAGADTQYF
TRBJ1-3	.	TRBV2	.	TGTGCCTCAAACCCGGGATCTGGAAACACCATATATTTT	CASNPGSGNTIYF
TRBJ1-1	.	TRBV6-4	.	TGTGCCAGCAGTGAGAATTGGGGGGCTGAAGCTTTCTTT	CASSENWGAEAFF
TRBJ1-1	.	TRBV6-2/TRBV6-3	many	TGTGCCAGCAGTCTTCCGTCGTGGGTAAGTGAAGCTTTCTTT	CASSLPSWVSEAFF
TRBJ2-1	.	TRBV2	.	TGTGCCAGCAGTGATCGGACGGGGGGCCCGTACAATGAGCAGTTCTTC	CASSDRTGGPYNEQFF
TRBJ1-1	.	TRBV19	.	TGTGCCAGTACCGAGAGGATCGGGGTGAACACTGAAGCTTTCTTT	CASTERIGVNTEAFF
TRBJ2-5	.	TRBV3-1	.	TGTGCCAGCAGCCAAGTGGGGGGGACAGGAGCCGAGACCCAGTACTTC	CASSQVGGTGAETQYF
TRBJ2-2	.	TRBV5-1	few	TGCGCCAGTACAGATACCGGGGAGCTGTTTTTT	CASTDTGELFF
TRBJ2-5	TRBD1	TRBV7-2	many	TGTGCCAGCAACACAGGGGTAGAGACCCAGTACTTC	CASNTGVETQYF
TRBJ1-1	.	TRBV2	.	TGTGCCAGCTGGGGGCAGAACACTGAAGCTTTCTTT	CASWGQNTEAFF
TRBJ2-1	.	TRBV19	.	TGTGCCAGTAGTATCCCAGAGCCGATTTACAATGAGCAGTTCTTC	CASSIPEPIYNEQFF
TRBJ2-4	.	TRBV29-1	.	TGCAGCGGGGGGGCAGAAAACATTCAGTACTTC	CSGGAENIQYF
TRBJ1-6	.	TRBV19	few	TGTGCCAGTAGCACCGGTGGAAATTCACCCCTCCACTTT	CASSTGGNSPLHF
TRBJ1-6	.	TRBV6-6	few	TGTGCCAGCAGTTACGGACAGAATTCACCCCTCCACTTT	CASSYGQNSPLHF